This T cell receptor (beta chain) was found in a study of T cell responses to AZD1222 COVID-19 vaccine. On this clone: Its antigen is still unknown.

General study findings and limits: Vaccination with two AZD1222 doses was followed by a rise in Spike-specific TCR breadth and depth. Scientists sampled the repertoires only once the peak T cell response had passed. Reportedly, nearly half of unique spike TCRs recognized epitopes outside B.1.351/B.1.1.7 mutations. Baseline seropositives among AZD1222 recipients totaled only 5 to 7.

Profiling relied on immunoSEQ multiplex PCR, and the TCRdb table lists in-frame clones only, not all of them. Here the sample spans 180,000 or so clones, just under 95% being singletons. V was pared by 2 bases and J by 3 bases, with 12 bases between. The CDR3 is 15 amino acids. Germline V gene data show CDR1 as SGHAT and CDR2 as FQNNGV. The sequenced sample was peripheral blood, obtained 28 days after the second dose of the MenACWY control vaccine. This sequence was found in an adult who received the MenACWY meningococcal vaccine as a control. J is TRBJ2-3 and V is TRBV11-2; perhaps TRBD2 as D (6 bases). Written as DNA, the CDR3 is TGTGCCAGCAGCTTAAGACTAGACGAAACAGATACGCAGTATTTT. Protein sequence: CASSLRLDETDTQYF. The variable domain in full, completed from reference TRBV11-2 and TRBJ2-3, reads EAGVAQSPRYKIIEKRQSVAFWCNPISGHATLYWYQQILGQGPKLLIQFQNNGVVDDSQLPKDRFSAERLKGVDSTLKIQPAKLEDSAVYLCASSLRLDETDTQYFGPGTRLTVL.